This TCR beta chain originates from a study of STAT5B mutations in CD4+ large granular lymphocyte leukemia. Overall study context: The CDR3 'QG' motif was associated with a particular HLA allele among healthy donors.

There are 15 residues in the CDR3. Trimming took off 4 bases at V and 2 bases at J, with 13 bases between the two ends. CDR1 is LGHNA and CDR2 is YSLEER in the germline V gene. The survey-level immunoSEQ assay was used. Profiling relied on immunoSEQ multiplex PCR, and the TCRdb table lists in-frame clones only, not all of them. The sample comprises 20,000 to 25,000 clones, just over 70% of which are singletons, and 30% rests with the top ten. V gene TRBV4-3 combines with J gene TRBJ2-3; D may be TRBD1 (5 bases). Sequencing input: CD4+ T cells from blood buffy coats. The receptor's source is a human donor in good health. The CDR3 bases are TGCGCCAGCAGCCCCGGACGGACATTCACAGATACGCAGTATTTT. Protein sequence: CASSPGRTFTDTQYF.